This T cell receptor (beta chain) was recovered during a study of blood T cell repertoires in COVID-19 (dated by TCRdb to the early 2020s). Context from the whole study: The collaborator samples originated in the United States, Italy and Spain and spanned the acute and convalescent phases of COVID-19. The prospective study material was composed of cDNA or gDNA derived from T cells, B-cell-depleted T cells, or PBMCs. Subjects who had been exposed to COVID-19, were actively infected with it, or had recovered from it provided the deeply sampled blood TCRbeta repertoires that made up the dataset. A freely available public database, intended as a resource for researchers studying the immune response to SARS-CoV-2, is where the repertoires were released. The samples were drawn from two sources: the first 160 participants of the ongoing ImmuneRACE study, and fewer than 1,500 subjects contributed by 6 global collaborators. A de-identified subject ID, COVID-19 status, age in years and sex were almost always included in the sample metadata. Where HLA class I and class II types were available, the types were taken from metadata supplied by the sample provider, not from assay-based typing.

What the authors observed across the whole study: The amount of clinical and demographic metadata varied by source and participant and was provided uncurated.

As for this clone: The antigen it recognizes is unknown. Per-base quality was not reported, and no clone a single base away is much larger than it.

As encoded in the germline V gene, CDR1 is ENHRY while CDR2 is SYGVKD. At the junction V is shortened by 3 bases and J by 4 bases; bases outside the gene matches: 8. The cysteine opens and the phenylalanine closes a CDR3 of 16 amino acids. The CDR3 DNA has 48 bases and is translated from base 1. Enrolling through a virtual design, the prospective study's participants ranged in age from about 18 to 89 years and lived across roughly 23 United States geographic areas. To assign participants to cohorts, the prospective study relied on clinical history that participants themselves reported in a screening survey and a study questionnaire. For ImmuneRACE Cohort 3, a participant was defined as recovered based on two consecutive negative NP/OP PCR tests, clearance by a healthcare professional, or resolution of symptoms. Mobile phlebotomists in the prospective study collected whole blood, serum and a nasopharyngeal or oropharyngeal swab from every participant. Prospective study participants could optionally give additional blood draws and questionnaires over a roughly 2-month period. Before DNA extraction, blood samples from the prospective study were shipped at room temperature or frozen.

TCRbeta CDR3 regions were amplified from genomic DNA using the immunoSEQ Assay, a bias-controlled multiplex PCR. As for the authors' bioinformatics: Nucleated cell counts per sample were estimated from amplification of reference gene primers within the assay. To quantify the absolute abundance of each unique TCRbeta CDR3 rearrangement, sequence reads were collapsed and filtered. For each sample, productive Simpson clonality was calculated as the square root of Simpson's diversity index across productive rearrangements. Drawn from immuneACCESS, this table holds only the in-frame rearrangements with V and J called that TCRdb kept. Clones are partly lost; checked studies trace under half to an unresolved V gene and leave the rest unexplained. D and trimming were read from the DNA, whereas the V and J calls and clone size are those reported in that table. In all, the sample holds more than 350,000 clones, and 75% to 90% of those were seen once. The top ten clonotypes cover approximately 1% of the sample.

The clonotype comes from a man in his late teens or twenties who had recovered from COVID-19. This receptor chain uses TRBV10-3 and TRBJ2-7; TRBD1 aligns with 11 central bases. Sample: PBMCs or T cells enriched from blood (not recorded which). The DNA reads TGTGCCATCAGTGATCCGAAACGGGACAGGGGGTACGAGCAGTACTTC. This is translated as CAISDPKRDRGYEQYF.